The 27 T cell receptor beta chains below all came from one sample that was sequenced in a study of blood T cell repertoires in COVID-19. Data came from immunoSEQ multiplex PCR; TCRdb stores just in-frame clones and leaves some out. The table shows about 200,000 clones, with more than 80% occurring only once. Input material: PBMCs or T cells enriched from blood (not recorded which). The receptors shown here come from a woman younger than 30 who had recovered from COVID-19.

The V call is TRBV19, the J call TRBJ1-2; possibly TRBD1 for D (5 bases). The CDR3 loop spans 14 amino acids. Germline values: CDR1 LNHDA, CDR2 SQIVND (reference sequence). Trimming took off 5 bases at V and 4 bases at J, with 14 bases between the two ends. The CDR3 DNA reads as TGTGCCAGTAGTGAAGGAGGGGCTGGCTATGGCTACACCTTC. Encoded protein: CASSEGGAGYGYTF.

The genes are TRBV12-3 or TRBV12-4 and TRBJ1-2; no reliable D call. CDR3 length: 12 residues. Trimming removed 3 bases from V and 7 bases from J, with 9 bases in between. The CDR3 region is CASSLIRCGYTF. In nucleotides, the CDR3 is TGTGCCAGCAGTTTGATCAGGTGTGGCTACACCTTC.

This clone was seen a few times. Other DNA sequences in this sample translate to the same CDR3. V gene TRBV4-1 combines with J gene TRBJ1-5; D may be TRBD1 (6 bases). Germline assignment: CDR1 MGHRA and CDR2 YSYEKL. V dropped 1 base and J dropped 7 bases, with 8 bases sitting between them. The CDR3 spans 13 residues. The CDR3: CASSQAGEQPQHF. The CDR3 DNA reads TGCGCCAGCAGCCAAGCAGGGGAACAGCCCCAGCATTTT.

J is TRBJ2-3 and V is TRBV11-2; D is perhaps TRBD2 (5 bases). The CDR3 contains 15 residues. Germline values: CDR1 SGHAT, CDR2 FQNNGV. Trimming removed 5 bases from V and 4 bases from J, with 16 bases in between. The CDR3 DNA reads TGTGCCAGCAGCCCATGGCTAGCTCTCGCAGATACGCAGTATTTT. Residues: CASSPWLALADTQYF.

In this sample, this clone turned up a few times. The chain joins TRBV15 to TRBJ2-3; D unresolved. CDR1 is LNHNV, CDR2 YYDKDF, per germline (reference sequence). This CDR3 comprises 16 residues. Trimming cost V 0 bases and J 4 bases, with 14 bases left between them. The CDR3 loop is CATSRDRGSAADTQYF. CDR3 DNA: TGTGCCACCAGCAGAGATCGAGGTTCGGCGGCAGATACGCAGTATTTT.

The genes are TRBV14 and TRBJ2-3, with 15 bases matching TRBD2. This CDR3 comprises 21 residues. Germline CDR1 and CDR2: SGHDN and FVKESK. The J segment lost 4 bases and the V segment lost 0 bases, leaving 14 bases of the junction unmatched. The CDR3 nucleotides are TGTGCCAGCAGCCAAGATCCCTGGACTAGCGGGGGGGCTGTCGTTCCAGATACGCAGTATTTT. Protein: CASSQDPWTSGGAVVPDTQYF.

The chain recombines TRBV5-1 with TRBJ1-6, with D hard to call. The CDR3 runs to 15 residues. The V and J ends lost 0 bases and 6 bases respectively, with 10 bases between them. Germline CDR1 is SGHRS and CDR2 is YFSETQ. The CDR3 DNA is TGCGCCAGCAGCTTGGCCGCGGGGTCTAATTCACCCCTCCACTTT. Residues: CASSLAAGSNSPLHF.

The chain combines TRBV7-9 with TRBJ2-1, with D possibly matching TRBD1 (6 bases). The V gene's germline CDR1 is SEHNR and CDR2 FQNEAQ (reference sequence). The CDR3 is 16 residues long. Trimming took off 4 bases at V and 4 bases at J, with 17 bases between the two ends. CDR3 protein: CASSSRGTLKYNEQFF. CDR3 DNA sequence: TGTGCCAGCAGCTCCAGGGGAACATTGAAATACAATGAGCAGTTCTTC.

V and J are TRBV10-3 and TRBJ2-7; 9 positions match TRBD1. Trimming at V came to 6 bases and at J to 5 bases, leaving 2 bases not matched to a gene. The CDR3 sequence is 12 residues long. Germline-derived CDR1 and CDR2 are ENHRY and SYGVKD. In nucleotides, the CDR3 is TGTGCCATCAGGACAGGGGGGGACGAGCAGTACTTC. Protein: CAIRTGGDEQYF.

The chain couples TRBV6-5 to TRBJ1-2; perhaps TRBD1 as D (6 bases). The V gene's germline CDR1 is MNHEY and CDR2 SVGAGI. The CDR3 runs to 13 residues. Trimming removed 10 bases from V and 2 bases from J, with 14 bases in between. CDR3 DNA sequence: TGTGCCACCCGGGGGGGCGCCAACTATGGCTACACCTTC. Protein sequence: CATRGGANYGYTF.

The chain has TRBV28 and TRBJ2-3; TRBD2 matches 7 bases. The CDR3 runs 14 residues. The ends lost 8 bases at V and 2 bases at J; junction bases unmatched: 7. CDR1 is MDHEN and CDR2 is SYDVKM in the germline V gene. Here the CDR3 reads CASGGGTPTDTQYF. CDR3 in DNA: TGTGCCAGCGGGGGGGGGACCCCCACAGATACGCAGTATTTT.

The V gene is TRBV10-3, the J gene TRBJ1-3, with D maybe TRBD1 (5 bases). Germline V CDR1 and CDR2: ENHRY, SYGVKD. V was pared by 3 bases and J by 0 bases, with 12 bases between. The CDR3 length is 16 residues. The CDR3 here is CAISDGQIYSGNTIYF. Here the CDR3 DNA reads TGTGCCATCAGTGATGGACAAATTTACTCTGGAAACACCATATATTTT.

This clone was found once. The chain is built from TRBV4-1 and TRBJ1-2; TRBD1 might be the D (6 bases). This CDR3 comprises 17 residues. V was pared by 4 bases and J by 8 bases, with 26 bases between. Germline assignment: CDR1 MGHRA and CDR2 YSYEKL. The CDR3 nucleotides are TGCGCCAGCAGCCTCCTAGTCAGGGCAGGGGACGGGCAGGGCTACACCTTC. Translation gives CASSLLVRAGDGQGYTF.

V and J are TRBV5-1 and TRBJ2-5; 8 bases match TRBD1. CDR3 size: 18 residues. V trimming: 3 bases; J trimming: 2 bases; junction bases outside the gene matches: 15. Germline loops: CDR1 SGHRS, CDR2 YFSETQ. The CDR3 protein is CASSWTGTRIEIQETQYF. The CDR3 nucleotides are TGCGCCAGCAGCTGGACAGGGACACGGATCGAGATTCAAGAGACCCAGTACTTC.

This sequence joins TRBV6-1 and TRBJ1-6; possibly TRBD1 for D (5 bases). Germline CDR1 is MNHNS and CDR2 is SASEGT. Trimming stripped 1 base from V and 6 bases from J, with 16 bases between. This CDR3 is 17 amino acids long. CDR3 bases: TGTGCCAGCAGTGAAGTAGGGGTTCAGTGGGGTAATTCACCCCTCCACTTT. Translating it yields CASSEVGVQWGNSPLHF.

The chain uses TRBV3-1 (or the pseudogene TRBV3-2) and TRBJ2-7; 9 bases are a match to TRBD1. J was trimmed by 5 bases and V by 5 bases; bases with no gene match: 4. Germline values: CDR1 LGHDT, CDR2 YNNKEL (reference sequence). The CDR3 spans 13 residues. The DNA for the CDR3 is TGTGCCAGCAGCGGGGACAGGGAGCACGAGCAGTACTTC. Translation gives CASSGDREHEQYF.

CDR3 nucleotide sequence: TGTGCCAGCAGTGAGACAGGGCCTTATGGCTACACCTTC. Residues: CASSETGPYGYTF. V and J are TRBV25-1 and TRBJ1-2; 7 bases agree with TRBD1. The CDR3 has 13 residues. Germline CDR1 is MGHDK and CDR2 is SYGVNS. The junction had 3 bases not matched to a gene; V was cut back by 3 bases and J by 5 bases.

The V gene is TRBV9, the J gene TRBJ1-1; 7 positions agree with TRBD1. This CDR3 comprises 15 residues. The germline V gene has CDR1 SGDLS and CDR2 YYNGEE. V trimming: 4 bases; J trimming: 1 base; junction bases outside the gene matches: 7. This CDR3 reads CASSTGQVPNTEAFF. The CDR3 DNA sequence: TGTGCCAGCAGCACAGGACAGGTCCCGAACACTGAAGCTTTCTTT.

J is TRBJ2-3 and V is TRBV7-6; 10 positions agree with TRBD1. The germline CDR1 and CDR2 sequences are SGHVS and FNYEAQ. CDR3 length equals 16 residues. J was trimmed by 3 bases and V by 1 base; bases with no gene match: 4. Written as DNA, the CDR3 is TGTGCCAGCAGCTTAGGGGTGGGACAGGGGACAGATACGCAGTATTTT. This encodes CASSLGVGQGTDTQYF.

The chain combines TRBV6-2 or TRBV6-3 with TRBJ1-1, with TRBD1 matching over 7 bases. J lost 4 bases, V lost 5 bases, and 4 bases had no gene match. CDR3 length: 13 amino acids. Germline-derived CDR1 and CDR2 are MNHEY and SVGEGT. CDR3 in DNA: TGTGCCAGCAGTACCAACAGGGGCACTGAAGCTTTCTTT. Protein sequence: CASSTNRGTEAFF.

CDR3 DNA sequence: TGTGCCAGCTCACCAAGGGACAGCCTGATAGCCAAAAACATTCAGTACTTC. Amino acids: CASSPRDSLIAKNIQYF. The genes are TRBV18 and TRBJ2-4; TRBD1 matches at 7 bases. After removal of 2 bases from V and 0 bases from J, the junction contained 7 bases not matched to a gene. Germline V gives CDR1 KGHSH, CDR2 LQKENI. The CDR3 totals 17 residues.

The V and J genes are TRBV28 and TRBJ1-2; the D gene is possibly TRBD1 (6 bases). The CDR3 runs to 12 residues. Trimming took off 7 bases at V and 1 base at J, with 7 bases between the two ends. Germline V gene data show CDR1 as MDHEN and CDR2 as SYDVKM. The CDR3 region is CASTGVNYGYTF. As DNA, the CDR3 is TGTGCCAGCACAGGGGTTAACTATGGCTACACCTTC.

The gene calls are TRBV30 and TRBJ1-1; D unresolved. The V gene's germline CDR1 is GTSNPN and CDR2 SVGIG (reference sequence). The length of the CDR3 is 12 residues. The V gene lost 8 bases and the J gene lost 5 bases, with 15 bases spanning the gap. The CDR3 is CANGVAGTEAFF. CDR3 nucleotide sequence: TGTGCCAACGGGGTGGCGGGGACTGAAGCTTTCTTT.

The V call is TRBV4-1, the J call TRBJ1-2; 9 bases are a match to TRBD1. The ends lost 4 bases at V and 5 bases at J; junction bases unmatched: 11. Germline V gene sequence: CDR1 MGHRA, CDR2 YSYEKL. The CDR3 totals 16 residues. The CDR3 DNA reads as TGCGCCAGCAGCCCTAACCCGGGACAGGGAAATTATGGCTACACCTTC. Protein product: CASSPNPGQGNYGYTF.

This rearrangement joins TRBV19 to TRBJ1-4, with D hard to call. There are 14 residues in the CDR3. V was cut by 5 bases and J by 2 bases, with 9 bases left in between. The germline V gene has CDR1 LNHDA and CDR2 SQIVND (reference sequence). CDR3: CASSEESTNEKLFF. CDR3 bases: TGTGCCAGTAGTGAAGAGTCGACTAATGAAAAACTGTTTTTT.

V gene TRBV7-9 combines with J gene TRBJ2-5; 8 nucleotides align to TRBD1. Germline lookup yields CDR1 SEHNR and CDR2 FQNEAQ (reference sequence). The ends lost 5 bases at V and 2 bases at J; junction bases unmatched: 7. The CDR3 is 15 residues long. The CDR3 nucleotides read TGTGCCAGCAGCGCACAAAGGACAGGGCAAGAGACCCAGTACTTC. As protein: CASSAQRTGQETQYF.

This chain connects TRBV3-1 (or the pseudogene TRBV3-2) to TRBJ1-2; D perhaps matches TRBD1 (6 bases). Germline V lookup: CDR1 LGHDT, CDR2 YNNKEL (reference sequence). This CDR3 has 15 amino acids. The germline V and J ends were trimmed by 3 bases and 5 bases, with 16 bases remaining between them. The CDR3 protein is CASSQPGALPYGYTF. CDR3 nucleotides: TGTGCCAGCAGCCAGCCAGGGGCACTACCATATGGCTACACCTTC.